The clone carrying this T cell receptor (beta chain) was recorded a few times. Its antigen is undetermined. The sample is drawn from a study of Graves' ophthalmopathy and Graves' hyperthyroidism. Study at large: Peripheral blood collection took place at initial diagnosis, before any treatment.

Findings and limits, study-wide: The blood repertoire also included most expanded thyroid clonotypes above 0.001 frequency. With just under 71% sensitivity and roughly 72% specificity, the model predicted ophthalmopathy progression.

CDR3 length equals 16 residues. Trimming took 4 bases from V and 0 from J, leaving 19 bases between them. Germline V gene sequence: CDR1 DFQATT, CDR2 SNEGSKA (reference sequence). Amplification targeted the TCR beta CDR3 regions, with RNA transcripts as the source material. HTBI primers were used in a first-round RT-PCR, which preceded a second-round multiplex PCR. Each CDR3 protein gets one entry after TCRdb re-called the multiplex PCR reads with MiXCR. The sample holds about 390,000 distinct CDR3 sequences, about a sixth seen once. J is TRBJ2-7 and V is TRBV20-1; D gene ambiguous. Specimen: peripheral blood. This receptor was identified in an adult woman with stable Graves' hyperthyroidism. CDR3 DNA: TGCAGTGCTAATCTCCCGGCCAGACAAATCTCCTACGAGCAGTACTTC. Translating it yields CSANLPARQISYEQYF.